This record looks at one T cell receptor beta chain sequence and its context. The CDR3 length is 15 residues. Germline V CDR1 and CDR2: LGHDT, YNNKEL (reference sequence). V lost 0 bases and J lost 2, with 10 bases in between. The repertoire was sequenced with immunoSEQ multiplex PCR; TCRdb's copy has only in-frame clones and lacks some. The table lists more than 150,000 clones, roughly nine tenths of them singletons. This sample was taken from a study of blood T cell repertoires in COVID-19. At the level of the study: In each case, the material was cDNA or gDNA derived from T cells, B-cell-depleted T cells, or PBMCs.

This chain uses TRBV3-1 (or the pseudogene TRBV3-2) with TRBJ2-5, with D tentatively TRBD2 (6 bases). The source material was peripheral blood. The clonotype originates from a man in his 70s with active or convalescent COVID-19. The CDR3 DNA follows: TGTGCCAGCAGCCAAGAGGAGGGGAGGCAAGAGACCCAGTACTTC. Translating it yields CASSQEEGRQETQYF.